These T cell receptor beta chains were read from a single sample in a study of spatial heterogeneity in lung cancer. From the 5' RACE reads, TCRdb called clonotypes with MiXCR, one entry per CDR3 protein. The sample includes about 50,000 distinct CDR3 sequences, around 7.6% of them seen just once. Sequenced material: PBMCs, taken at surgery. Receptors originate from a female donor with early-stage non-small cell lung cancer. CDR3s include the opening cysteine and the closing phenylalanine or tryptophan. A D gene is named only where the DNA matches it firmly. Only part of the rows carry a size: once, few, many, or a class if the clone is expanded.

size,D,J,V,CDR3,DNA
medium-sized,TRBD1,TRBJ2-7,TRBV28,CASNPGQVPPYEQYF,TGTGCCAGCAATCCCGGACAGGTCCCCCCCTACGAGCAGTACTTC
NA,NA,TRBJ1-1,TRBV7-9,CASSIHRELNTEAFF,TGTGCCAGCAGCATTCACAGGGAATTGAACACTGAAGCTTTCTTT
NA,NA,TRBJ2-7,TRBV5-4,CASSLMSYEQYF,TGTGCCAGCAGCTTGATGTCCTACGAGCAGTACTTC
few,TRBD2,TRBJ2-1,TRBV29-1,CSGKLAGAGNEQFF,TGCAGCGGAAAACTAGCGGGGGCGGGGAATGAGCAGTTCTTC
few,NA,TRBJ2-1,TRBV5-1,CASSLSTGSSYNEQFF,TGCGCCAGCAGCTTGAGTACGGGCAGCTCCTACAATGAGCAGTTCTTC
many,NA,TRBJ2-3,TRBV12-3/TRBV12-4,CASSFGSTDTQYF,TGTGCCAGCAGTTTTGGGAGCACAGATACGCAGTATTTT
many,NA,TRBJ2-3,TRBV7-6,CASSLSTDTQYF,TGTGCCAGCAGCTTGAGCACAGATACGCAGTATTTT
few,NA,TRBJ2-3,TRBV7-2,CASRRGGTDTQYF,TGTGCCAGCAGGAGAGGGGGCACAGATACGCAGTATTTT
many,NA,TRBJ1-6,TRBV4-1,CASSQELSARPLHF,TGCGCCAGCAGCCAAGAGTTGAGTGCGCGGCCCCTCCACTTT
NA,NA,TRBJ2-1,TRBV18,CASSPGPYNEQLF,TGTGCCAGCTCACCGGGACCCTACAATGAGCAGTTATTC
many,NA,TRBJ2-1,TRBV7-9,CASSFGGEQFF,TGTGCCAGCAGCTTCGGAGGTGAGCAGTTCTTC
NA,TRBD2,TRBJ2-7,TRBV5-1,CASSPTLAGGSYEQYF,TGCGCCAGCAGCCCAACCCTAGCGGGGGGTTCCTACGAGCAGTACTTC
NA,TRBD1,TRBJ1-1,TRBV6-6,CASSSQGMNTEAFF,TGTGCCAGCAGTTCACAGGGGATGAACACTGAAGCTTTCTTT
few,TRBD1,TRBJ2-7,TRBV6-1,CASSRDRSYEQYF,TGTGCCAGCTCCCGGGACAGGTCCTACGAGCAGTACTTC
many,TRBD1,TRBJ2-1,TRBV5-5,CASTGTGRVNEQFF,TGTGCCAGCACCGGGACAGGGAGGGTGAATGAGCAGTTCTTC
many,NA,TRBJ1-3,TRBV20-1,CSARGQSISGNTIYF,TGCAGTGCTAGAGGACAGTCGATCTCTGGAAACACCATATATTTT
many,TRBD2,TRBJ2-5,TRBV7-2,CASSSGLAGAYQETQYF,TGTGCCAGCAGCTCCGGACTAGCGGGGGCCTACCAAGAGACCCAGTACTTC